This TCR beta chain is drawn from a study of cytomegalovirus exposure and HLA in healthy donors. In the PCR, 60 Vbeta and 13 Jbeta primers were used. Profiled with immunoSEQ multiplex PCR; TCRdb holds only in-frame clones, not every one. The table has some 74,000 clones, around 80% seen once. CDR1 and CDR2 (germline): KGHSH, LQKENI. V was pared by 4 bases and J by 6 bases, with 11 bases of the junction left unmatched. The CDR3 sequence is 16 residues long. This chain links TRBV18 with TRBJ1-5, with 8 nucleotides matching TRBD1. The TCR was taken from a male donor in good health and CMV-seronegative. Input material: PBMCs. CDR3 loop: CASSQSGGSTGQPQHF. CDR3 DNA sequence: TGTGCCAGCTCACAATCAGGGGGCTCTACAGGTCAGCCCCAGCATTTT.